Listed below are T cell receptor beta chains from one sample, sequenced in a study of blood T cell repertoires in COVID-19. Using immunoSEQ multiplex PCR, the repertoire was profiled, and TCRdb retains in-frame clones only, with some absent. The sample contains some 170,000 clones, almost 80% of which appear only once. The sample was peripheral blood. These receptor sequences come from a woman in her 70s with acute or convalescent COVID-19. Both conserved end residues are part of each CDR3. A D gene is named only where the DNA matches it firmly.

cdr3_aa d_call j_call v_call
CASSPFGPVSSYNEQFF . TRBJ2-1 TRBV3-1/TRBV3-2
CASSPLPVVGNEQFF . TRBJ2-1 TRBV18
CASSRQQHAEAFF . TRBJ1-1 TRBV7-9
CASGLSVYNQPQHF . TRBJ1-5 TRBV6-6
CATSRDRALSSGANVLTF TRBD1 TRBJ2-6 TRBV15
CASSVGVAKNIQYF . TRBJ2-4 TRBV10-2
CASSPRLAGGNEQFF TRBD2 TRBJ2-1 TRBV9
CASSGQGGSGDEQFF . TRBJ2-1 TRBV6-4
CASKDVAADTQYF . TRBJ2-3 TRBV5-1
CASSLVWGTGNGYTF TRBD1 TRBJ1-2 TRBV7-2
CASKTDLNTEAFF . TRBJ1-1 TRBV6-5
CASSTRLASEQFF TRBD2 TRBJ2-1 TRBV3-1/TRBV3-2
CASSGDNSYNEQFF . TRBJ2-1 TRBV6-6
CASSLAWTLGGNEQFF . TRBJ2-1 TRBV5-4
CASSFQGLPNTEAFF . TRBJ1-1 TRBV11-1
CATRQGLDEKLFF TRBD1 TRBJ1-4 TRBV2
CASSPRTSGSVTRDTQYF TRBD2 TRBJ2-3 TRBV19
CASSRPRASGSGDYEQYF TRBD2 TRBJ2-7 TRBV4-2
CASSSRTSGSGTDTQYF TRBD2 TRBJ2-3 TRBV7-3
CASSLDIGAAQETQYF . TRBJ2-5 TRBV11-2
CASSLSGLGTGELFF . TRBJ2-2 TRBV7-3
CSGLEDEQFF . TRBJ2-1 TRBV20-1
CASSERSQGGQETQYF . TRBJ2-5 TRBV10-1
CASTGGAGYGYTF TRBD1 TRBJ1-2 TRBV10-3
CASSHSDRGGGQPQHF TRBD1 TRBJ1-5 TRBV4-1
CASSKPGSNYGYTF . TRBJ1-2 TRBV19
CASSLSKQVAKNIQYF . TRBJ2-4 TRBV27
CASSSSQGYNEQFF . TRBJ2-1 TRBV5-1
CASSAGNEQFF . TRBJ2-1 TRBV10-2
CASSQEAGLNYGYTF . TRBJ1-2 TRBV4-1
CASSRRIDTGNYGYTF . TRBJ1-2 TRBV3-1/TRBV3-2
CASSVRGLEQYF . TRBJ2-7 TRBV2
CASSQDTGVVKETQYF . TRBJ2-5 TRBV4-1
CASTGTGGYNEQFF TRBD1 TRBJ2-1 TRBV6-6
CASTDGMNTEAFF . TRBJ1-1 TRBV5-6
CASSSKVLVRSGSEQFF . TRBJ2-1 TRBV11-2
CASRVDRGLSYEQYF TRBD1 TRBJ2-7 TRBV2
CASSRSGMDEQFF . TRBJ2-1 TRBV6-5
CASSLRLAGEGFGETQYF TRBD2 TRBJ2-5 TRBV19
CASSPGLAGASKETQYF TRBD2 TRBJ2-5 TRBV7-9
CASSQTSGSRSADTQYF TRBD2 TRBJ2-3 TRBV18
CASSPTAGASYEQYF TRBD2 TRBJ2-7 TRBV27
CSVDADRDGPLSYNEQFF TRBD1 TRBJ2-1 TRBV29-1
CASSEADTIYYEQYF . TRBJ2-7 TRBV6-1
CASSLGGGSSYNEQFF . TRBJ2-1 TRBV5-6
CASSLGLFTDTQYF . TRBJ2-3 TRBV5-6
CASSHRDRYSSGGVETQYF TRBD1 TRBJ2-5 TRBV5-1
CSVDLSGGTKQGSRTEAFF TRBD1 TRBJ1-1 TRBV29-1
CASSIGAGEQYF . TRBJ2-7 TRBV19
CASSLTSGRTRFF TRBD2 TRBJ2-1 TRBV27